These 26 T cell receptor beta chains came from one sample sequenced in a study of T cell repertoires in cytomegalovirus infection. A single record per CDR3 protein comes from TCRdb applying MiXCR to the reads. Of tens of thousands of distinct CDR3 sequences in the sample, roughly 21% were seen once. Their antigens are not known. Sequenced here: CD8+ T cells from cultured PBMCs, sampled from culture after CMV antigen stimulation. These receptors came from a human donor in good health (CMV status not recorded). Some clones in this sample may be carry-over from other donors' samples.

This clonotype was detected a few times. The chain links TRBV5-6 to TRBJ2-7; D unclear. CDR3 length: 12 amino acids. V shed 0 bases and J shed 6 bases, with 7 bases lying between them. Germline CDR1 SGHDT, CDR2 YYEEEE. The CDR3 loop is CASSLAASEQYF. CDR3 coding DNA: TGTGCCAGCAGCTTGGCGGCTTCCGAGCAGTACTTC.

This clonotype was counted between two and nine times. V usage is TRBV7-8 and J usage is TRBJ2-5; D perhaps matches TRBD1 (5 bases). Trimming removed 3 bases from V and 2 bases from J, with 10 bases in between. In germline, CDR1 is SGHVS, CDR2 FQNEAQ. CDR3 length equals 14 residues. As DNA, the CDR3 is TGTGCCAGCAGCTTTGTGCCAGGGCAAGAGACCCAGTACTTC. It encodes CASSFVPGQETQYF.

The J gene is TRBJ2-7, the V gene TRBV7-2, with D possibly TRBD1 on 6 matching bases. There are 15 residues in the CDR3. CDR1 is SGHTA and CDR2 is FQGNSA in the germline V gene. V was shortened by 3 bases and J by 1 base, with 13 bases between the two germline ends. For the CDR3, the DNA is TGTGCCAGCAGCTTTTACAGGGACGGTTCCTACGAGCAGTACTTC. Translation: CASSFYRDGSYEQYF.

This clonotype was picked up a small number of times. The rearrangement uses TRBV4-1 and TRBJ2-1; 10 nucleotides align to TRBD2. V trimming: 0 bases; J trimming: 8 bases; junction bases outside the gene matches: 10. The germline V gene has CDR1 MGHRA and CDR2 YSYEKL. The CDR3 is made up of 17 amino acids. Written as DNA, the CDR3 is TGCGCCAGCAGCCAAGATGAAAAGCGGGGGGGCCGGGATGAGCAGTTCTTC. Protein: CASSQDEKRGGRDEQFF.

The CDR3 region is CASIIGVGSTEAFF. The CDR3 DNA reads as TGTGCCAGCATCATTGGGGTAGGGAGCACTGAAGCTTTCTTT. The chain couples TRBV12-3 or TRBV12-4 to TRBJ1-1; no clear D gene. The V and J ends lost 7 bases and 4 bases respectively, with 16 bases between them. This CDR3 comprises 14 residues.

As DNA, the CDR3 is TGTGCCAGCAGTGAAGCGTCGTTCTCTACAACCGGGGAGCTGTTTTTT. Its translation: CASSEASFSTTGELFF. V is TRBV6-1 and J is TRBJ2-2; D ambiguous. With 0 bases removed from V and 5 bases from J, the gap between germline ends came to 13 bases. Looked up from germline, CDR1 is MNHNS and CDR2 is SASEGT. The CDR3 covers 16 residues.

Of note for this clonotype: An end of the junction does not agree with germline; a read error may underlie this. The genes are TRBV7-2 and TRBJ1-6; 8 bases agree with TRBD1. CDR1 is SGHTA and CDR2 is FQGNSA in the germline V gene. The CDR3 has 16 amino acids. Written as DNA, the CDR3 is TGTGCCAGCAGCCGGATCGCCGGGACAGGAGGGTCACCACTCCACTTT. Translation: CASSRIAGTGGSPLHF.

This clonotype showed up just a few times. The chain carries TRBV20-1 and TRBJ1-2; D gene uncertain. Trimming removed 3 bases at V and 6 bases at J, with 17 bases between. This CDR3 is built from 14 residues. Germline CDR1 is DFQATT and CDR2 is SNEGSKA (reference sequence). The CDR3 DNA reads TGCAGTGCTAGTCTTGGGGAAGGGATAGATGGCTACACCTTC. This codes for CSASLGEGIDGYTF.

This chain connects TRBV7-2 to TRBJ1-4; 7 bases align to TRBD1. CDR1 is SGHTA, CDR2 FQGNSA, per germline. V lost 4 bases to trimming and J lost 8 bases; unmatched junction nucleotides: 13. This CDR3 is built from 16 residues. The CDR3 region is CASSSNRDRLREKLFF. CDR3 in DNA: TGTGCCAGCAGCTCTAATCGGGACAGACTGAGAGAAAAACTGTTTTTT.

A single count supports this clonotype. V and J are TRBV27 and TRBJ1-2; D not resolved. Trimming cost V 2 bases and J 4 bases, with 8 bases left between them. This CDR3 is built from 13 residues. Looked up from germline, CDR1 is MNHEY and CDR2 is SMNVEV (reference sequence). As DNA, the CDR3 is TGTGCCAGCAGTTTAAGCCGGAGCTATGGCTACACCTTC. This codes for CASSLSRSYGYTF.

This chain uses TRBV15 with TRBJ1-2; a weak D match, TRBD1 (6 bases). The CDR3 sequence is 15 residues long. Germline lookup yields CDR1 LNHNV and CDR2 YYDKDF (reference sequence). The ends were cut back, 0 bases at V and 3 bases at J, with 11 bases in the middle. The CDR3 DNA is TGTGCCACCAGCAGAGATTGGGGGGGCGACTATGGCTACACCTTC. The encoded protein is CATSRDWGGDYGYTF.

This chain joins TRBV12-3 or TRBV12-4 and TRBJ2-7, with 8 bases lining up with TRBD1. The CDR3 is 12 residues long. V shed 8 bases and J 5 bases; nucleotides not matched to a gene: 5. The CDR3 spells CASWTGMDEQYF. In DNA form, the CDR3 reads TGTGCCAGCTGGACAGGGATGGACGAGCAGTACTTC.

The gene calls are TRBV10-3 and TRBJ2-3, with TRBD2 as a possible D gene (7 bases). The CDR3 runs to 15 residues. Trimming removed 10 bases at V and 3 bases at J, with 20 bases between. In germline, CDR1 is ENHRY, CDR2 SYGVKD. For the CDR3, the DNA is TGTGCCACCCTCCTTGCCGGGGGGCGAACAGATACGCAGTATTTT. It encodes CATLLAGGRTDTQYF.

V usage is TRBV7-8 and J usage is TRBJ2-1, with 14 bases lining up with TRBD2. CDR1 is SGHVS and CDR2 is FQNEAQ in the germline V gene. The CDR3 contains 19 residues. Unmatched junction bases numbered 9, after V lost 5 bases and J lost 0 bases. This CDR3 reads CASSTGLAGGSSSYNEQFF. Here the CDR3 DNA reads TGTGCCAGCAGCACCGGACTAGCGGGGGGTAGCAGCTCCTACAATGAGCAGTTCTTC.

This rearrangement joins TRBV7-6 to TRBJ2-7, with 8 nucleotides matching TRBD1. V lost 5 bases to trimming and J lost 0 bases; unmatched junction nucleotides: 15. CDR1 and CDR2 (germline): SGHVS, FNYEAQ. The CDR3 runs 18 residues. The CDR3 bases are TGTGCCAGCAGCCTAGACAGGGGTATGACCCCGAACTCCTACGAGCAGTACTTC. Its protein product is CASSLDRGMTPNSYEQYF.

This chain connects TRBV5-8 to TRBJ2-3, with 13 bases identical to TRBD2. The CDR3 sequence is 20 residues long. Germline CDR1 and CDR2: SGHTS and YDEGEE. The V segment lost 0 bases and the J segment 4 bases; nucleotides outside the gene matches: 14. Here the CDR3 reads CASSLGNGLAGEIPPDTQYF. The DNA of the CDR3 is TGTGCCAGCAGCTTGGGGAACGGACTAGCGGGGGAGATACCCCCAGATACGCAGTATTTT.

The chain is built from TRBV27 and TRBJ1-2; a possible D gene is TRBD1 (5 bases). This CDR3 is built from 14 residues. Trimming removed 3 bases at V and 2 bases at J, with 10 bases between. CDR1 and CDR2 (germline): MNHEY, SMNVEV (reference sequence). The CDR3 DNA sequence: TGTGCCAGCAGTTTCATGGGGGGGAACTATGGCTACACCTTC. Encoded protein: CASSFMGGNYGYTF.

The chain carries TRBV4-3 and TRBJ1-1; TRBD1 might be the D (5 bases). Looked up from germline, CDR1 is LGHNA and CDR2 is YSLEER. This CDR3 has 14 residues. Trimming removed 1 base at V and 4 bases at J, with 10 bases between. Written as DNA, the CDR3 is TGCGCCAGCAGCCAAGGGCGGGGACGCACTGAAGCTTTCTTT. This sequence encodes CASSQGRGRTEAFF.

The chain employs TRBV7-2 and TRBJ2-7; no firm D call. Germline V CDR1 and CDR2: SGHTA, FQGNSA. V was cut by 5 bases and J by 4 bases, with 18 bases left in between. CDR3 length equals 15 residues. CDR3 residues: CASSLEHLRTYEQYF. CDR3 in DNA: TGTGCCAGCAGCCTCGAACACCTTCGTACGTACGAGCAGTACTTC.

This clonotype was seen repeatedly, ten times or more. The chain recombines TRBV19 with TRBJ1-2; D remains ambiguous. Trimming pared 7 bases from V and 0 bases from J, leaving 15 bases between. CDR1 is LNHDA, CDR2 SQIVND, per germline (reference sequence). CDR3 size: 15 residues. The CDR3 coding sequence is TGTGCCAGTAAGGCCAGGACCGCAGCTAACTATGGCTACACCTTC. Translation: CASKARTAANYGYTF.

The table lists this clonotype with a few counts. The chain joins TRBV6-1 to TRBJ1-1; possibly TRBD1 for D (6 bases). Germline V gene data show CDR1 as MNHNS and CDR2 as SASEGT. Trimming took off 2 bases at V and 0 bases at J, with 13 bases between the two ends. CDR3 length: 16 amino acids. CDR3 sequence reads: CASSEMRGTMNTEAFF. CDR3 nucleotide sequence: TGTGCCAGCAGTGAAATGAGGGGGACTATGAACACTGAAGCTTTCTTT.

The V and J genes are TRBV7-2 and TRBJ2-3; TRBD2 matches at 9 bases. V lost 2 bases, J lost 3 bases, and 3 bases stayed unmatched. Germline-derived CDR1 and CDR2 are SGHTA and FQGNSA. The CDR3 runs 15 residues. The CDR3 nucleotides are TGTGCCAGCAGCTTACTAGCGGGGTCGACAGATACGCAGTATTTT. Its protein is CASSLLAGSTDTQYF.

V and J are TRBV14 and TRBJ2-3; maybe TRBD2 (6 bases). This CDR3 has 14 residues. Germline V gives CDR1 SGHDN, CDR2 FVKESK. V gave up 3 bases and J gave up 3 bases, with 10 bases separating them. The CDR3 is CASSHRRGTDTQYF. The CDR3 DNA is TGTGCCAGCAGCCATCGGAGGGGTACAGATACGCAGTATTTT.

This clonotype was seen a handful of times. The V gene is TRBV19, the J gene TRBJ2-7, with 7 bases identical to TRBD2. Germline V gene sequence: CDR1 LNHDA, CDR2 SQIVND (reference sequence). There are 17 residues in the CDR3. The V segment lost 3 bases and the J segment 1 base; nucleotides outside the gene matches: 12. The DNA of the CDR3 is TGTGCCAGTAGTATGTTGCGCCTTAACGGGGGGTCCTACGAGCAGTACTTC. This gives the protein CASSMLRLNGGSYEQYF.

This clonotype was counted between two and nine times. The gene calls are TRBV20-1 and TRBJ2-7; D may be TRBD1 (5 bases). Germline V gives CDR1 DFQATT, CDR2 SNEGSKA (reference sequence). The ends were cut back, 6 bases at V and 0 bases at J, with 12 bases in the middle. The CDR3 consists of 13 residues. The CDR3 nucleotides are TGCAGTGCCCTTGTGGACAACTCCTACGAGCAGTACTTC. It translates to CSALVDNSYEQYF.

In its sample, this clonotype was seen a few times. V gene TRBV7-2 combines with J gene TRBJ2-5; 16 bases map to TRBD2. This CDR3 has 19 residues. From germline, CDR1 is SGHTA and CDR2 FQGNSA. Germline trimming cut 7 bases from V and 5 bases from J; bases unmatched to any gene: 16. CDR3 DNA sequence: TGTGCCAGCATGGGACTAGCGGGGGGGCAGTGGAAGTTTACGGAGACCCAGTACTTC. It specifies CASMGLAGGQWKFTETQYF.